This T cell receptor beta chain comes out of a study of blood T cell repertoires in COVID-19. Turning to the study itself: Collection of acute and convalescent COVID-19 samples took place in the United States, Italy and Spain. The analysed material was cDNA or gDNA that came from T cells, B-cell-depleted T cells, or PBMCs.

Original data processing: Estimated nucleated cell counts came from reference gene primer amplification. Repertoires were generated with immunoSEQ multiplex PCR, while TCRdb's copy carries only in-frame clones and drops some. D and trimming come from the DNA, and the V and J calls and clone size come from that table. The data hold approximately 220,000 clones, with roughly 84% observed a single time. The V end lost 0 bases, the J end lost 5 bases, and 14 bases lay between the germline ends. Germline V CDR1 and CDR2: SGHRS, YFSETQ. The CDR3 extends over 15 amino acids. This chain links TRBV5-1 with TRBJ1-1; TRBD1 is a possible D gene (5 bases). The sequence derives from a man in his forties with acute or convalescent COVID-19. Sequenced material: peripheral blood. CDR3 protein: CASSLAQGGGTEAFF. In DNA, the CDR3 is TGCGCCAGCAGCTTGGCCCAGGGTGGAGGGACTGAAGCTTTCTTT.